This paragraph covers one TCR beta chain sequence. The table lists this clonotype with many counts. This receptor's antigen is unknown. Nothing much larger sits one base from this clone, and base qualities are not available. The CDR3 spans 15 residues, from the cysteine through the phenylalanine. Only CDR3 DNA is held: 45 bases, read in frame from base 1. At the junction V is shortened by 6 bases and J by 3 bases; bases outside the gene matches: 4. Libraries were prepared through PCR. The data were produced on an Illumina HiSeq 2500. TCR library preparation used molecular barcoding, with unique molecular identifiers applied to normalize quantification of the TCRbeta repertoire. TCRdb passed the public sequencing reads through fastp at Q25 and MiXCR, retaining productive beta sequences. When rows share a CDR3 protein, they turn into one entry using the most common DNA and genes. This sample is represented by about 870,000 distinct CDR3 sequences; under 20% of them were singletons. Of the sample, approximately 5% is held by the ten largest clones.

This sample was included in a study of T-cell reconstitution after alpha-beta-depleted transplantation in children (dated by TCRdb to 2015 to 2016). Background on the whole study: Using TCR repertoire profiling, the study followed T-cell immune reconstitution in a quantitative way in children after TCRalphabeta/CD19-depleted allogeneic hematopoietic cell transplantation.

According to the study, the label for this sample's treatment or condition signals: allogeneic hematopoietic cell transplantation with graft depleted of TCRalphabeta T cells and CD19 B cells. TCRalphabeta/CD19-depleted allogeneic hematopoietic cell grafts were given to the transplant recipients, all of whom were children. Overall study outcomes, separate from this receptor: In some patients, high TCRbeta diversity at day 60 was attributed to recipient T cells and intrathymic progenitors that had survived conditioning. The apparently early recovery of alphabetaT-cell counts about two months after transplant reportedly depended on only several hundred rapidly expanded clones that came from non-depleted graft cells. Over subsequent months, a decline in hyperexpanded clone frequencies was noted, and after one year, T-cell counts and TCRbeta diversity were mostly ascribed to newly produced T cells.

Sequences were derived from PBMCs, mostly from graft donor cells, sampled 360 days after TCRalphabeta/CD19-depleted stem cell transplant. This receptor chain uses TRBV12-3 or TRBV12-4 and TRBJ2-1, and 11 bases in between align with TRBD2. This TCR was recovered from a male patient aged 10-17 years who had a stem cell transplant for acute lymphoblastic leukemia, so the T cells may come from the graft donor. CDR3 reads: CASSSTSGGYNEQFF. The sequenced DNA: TGTGCCAGCAGCTCAACTAGCGGGGGCTACAATGAGCAGTTCTTC.